The rows below give T cell receptor beta chains drawn from one sample of a study of post-analysis software for immune sequencing data. TCRdb itself ran the PCR reads through MiXCR, one entry per CDR3 protein. Of 450,000 to 650,000 distinct CDR3 sequences in the sample, 44% were seen once. The sequenced material came from blood. These receptors came from a girl aged 5-17 years with multiple sclerosis. The conserved cysteine and the conserved F or W are not part of the CDR3 here.

v_gene	len	j_gene	CDR3aa
TRBV20-1	9	TRBJ2-3	SARFADTQY
TRBV7-3	12	TRBJ1-1	ASSPGTGGNEAF
TRBV10-3	12	TRBJ1-1	AISATGQNTEAF
TRBV12-3/TRBV12-4	14	TRBJ2-3	ASSLGGISSTDTQY
TRBV6-1	12	-	ASTRTGGEYEQY
TRBV4-1	15	TRBJ2-1	ASSQDGGLAGANEQF
TRBV4-1	13	-	ASSFGDATGFEQY
TRBV5-1	11	TRBJ1-2	ASTQGPRARYT
TRBV12-3/TRBV12-4	13	TRBJ2-3	ASSRQAGGPHAQY
TRBV12-3/TRBV12-4	13	TRBJ1-1	ASSGTGGAGTEAF